The 16 T cell receptor beta chains given below trace back to one sample, sequenced in a study of blood T cells in healthy people across ages. A sample-barcoded 5' primer and a J-beta primer mix were used in a second PCR of roughly 6 to 12 cycles. TCRdb redid the calling of the 5' RACE reads with MiXCR, one entry per CDR3 protein. The top ten hold approximately 0.71% of the sample, which has fewer than 1,200,000 distinct CDR3 sequences, 25% seen once. This sample was also put to use in a study of T cells of mothers and their children.

Sequencing was carried out using blood. The receptor source for this set is a girl aged 2-15 years in good health.

This clonotype was seen only a few times. This chain connects TRBV5-1 to TRBJ2-5, with 10 bases that match TRBD2. The DNA end is a closer match to TRBJ2-7, so the J assignment may be wrong. CDR1 is SGHRS, CDR2 YFSETQ, per germline. The CDR3 length is 15 residues. DNA of the CDR3: TGCGCCAGCAGCCGTACTAGCGGGGAAACCTACGAGCAGTACTTC. Translating it yields CASSRTSGETYEQYF.

This clonotype was counted a few times. The chain is built from TRBV11-2 and TRBJ2-5, with TRBD2 as a possible D gene (5 bases). Germline CDR1 and CDR2: SGHAT and FQNNGV. CDR3 length: 13 residues. V lost 4 bases, J lost 11 bases, and 17 bases lay in between. The CDR3 loop is CASSSSGEGEQYF. The DNA for the CDR3 is TGTGCCAGCAGCTCATCCGGAGAGGGTGAGCAGTACTTC.

The chain combines TRBV5-1 with TRBJ1-1, with TRBD1 identical over 8 bases. This CDR3 is built from 14 residues. V lost 4 bases and J lost 4; bases outside the gene matches: 6. From germline, CDR1 is SGHRS and CDR2 YFSETQ. CDR3 loop: CASSATGDGTEAFF. DNA for the CDR3: TGCGCCAGCAGCGCGACAGGGGATGGCACTGAAGCTTTCTTT.

This clonotype showed up just a few times. The chain links TRBV6-1 to TRBJ2-7; D is uncertain. This CDR3 spans 14 amino acids. Trimming cost V 6 bases and J 6 bases, with 18 bases left between them. Germline assignment: CDR1 MNHNS and CDR2 SASEGT. CDR3 nucleotides: TGTGCCAGCAGCCACACGTACTATTGGACCGAGCAGTACTTC. Its translation: CASSHTYYWTEQYF.

V gene TRBV12-3 or TRBV12-4 combines with J gene TRBJ2-1; TRBD1 matches 9 bases. The CDR3 spans 13 residues. Germline trimming cut 5 bases from V and 8 bases from J; bases unmatched to any gene: 4. CDR3 coding DNA: TGTGCCAGCAGTAGGACAGGGGCCCATGAGCAGTTCTTC. Amino acid sequence: CASSRTGAHEQFF.

The chain joins TRBV29-1 to TRBJ2-5; no clear D gene. Germline V gives CDR1 SQVTM, CDR2 ANQGSEA. V lost 6 bases, J lost 7 bases, and 15 bases lay in between. The CDR3 spans 12 residues. In nucleotides, the CDR3 is TGCAGCGTAGGGCTACTCAAGGGGACCCAGTACTTC. The encoded protein is CSVGLLKGTQYF. Variable domain in full (rest from reference TRBV29-1 and TRBJ2-5): SAVISQKPSRDICQRGTSLTIQCQVDSQVTMMFWYRQQPGQSLTLIATANQGSEATYESGFVIDKFPISRPNLTFSTLTVSNMSPEDSSIYLCSVGLLKGTQYFGPGTRLLVL.

This clonotype was detected many times. The chain carries TRBV28 and TRBJ2-3, with unresolved D. Germline-derived CDR1 and CDR2 are MDHEN and SYDVKM. V lost 6 bases and J 3 bases, leaving 7 bases between the germline ends. The CDR3 is made up of 12 amino acids. The CDR3 nucleotides read TGTGCCAGCAGGGAAGTGACAGATACGCAGTATTTT. Amino acid sequence: CASREVTDTQYF.

This sequence joins TRBV5-1 and TRBJ2-7, with D tentatively TRBD2 (5 bases). The germline CDR1 and CDR2 sequences are SGHRS and YFSETQ. V lost 2 bases and J 7 bases, leaving 16 bases between the germline ends. This CDR3 spans 14 amino acids. In nucleotides, the CDR3 is TGCGCCAGCAGCTTCGTGGATCTTACGGGAGAGCAGTACTTC. As protein: CASSFVDLTGEQYF.

The chain couples TRBV6-1 to TRBJ2-5; TRBD2 matches 8 bases. The germline CDR1 and CDR2 sequences are MNHNS and SASEGT. CDR3 size: 17 residues. V dropped 5 bases and J dropped 0; count of bases not matched to a gene: 11. CDR3 sequence reads: CASSPSLLAAYQETQYF. CDR3 sequence (DNA): TGTGCCAGCAGTCCTTCCTTACTAGCGGCGTACCAAGAGACCCAGTACTTC.

The sample holds a few counts of this clonotype. V gene TRBV12-3 or TRBV12-4 combines with J gene TRBJ2-5; maybe TRBD1 (8 bases). V gave up 2 bases and J gave up 7 bases, with 14 bases separating them. The CDR3 covers 14 residues. CDR3 sequence (DNA): TGTGCCAGCAGTTTAACAGGGGGGGACGGGACCCAGTACTTC. It yields the protein CASSLTGGDGTQYF.

This clonotype was observed a handful of times. The chain links TRBV6-1 to TRBJ2-1, with D perhaps assigned TRBD1 or TRBD2 (5 bases each). The CDR3 has 15 amino acids. V lost 1 base, J lost 4 bases, and 11 bases lay in between. The V gene's germline CDR1 is MNHNS and CDR2 SASEGT. The CDR3 spells CASSEVPGGYNEQFF. The CDR3, as DNA: TGTGCCAGCAGTGAAGTGCCTGGGGGTTACAATGAGCAGTTCTTC.

The table lists this clonotype with a few counts. This chain joins TRBV18 and TRBJ2-1; D is ambiguous. V lost 8 bases and J 4 bases, leaving 12 bases between the germline ends. Germline V gives CDR1 KGHSH, CDR2 LQKENI. The CDR3 consists of 13 residues. The CDR3 sequence: CASTATEYNEQFF. The CDR3 DNA follows: TGTGCCAGCACGGCTACAGAGTACAATGAGCAGTTCTTC.

This clonotype was observed a single time. The J gene is TRBJ2-7, the V gene TRBV27; D not certain. The germline CDR1 and CDR2 sequences are MNHEY and SMNVEV (reference sequence). The V gene lost 6 bases and the J gene lost 0 bases, with 21 bases spanning the gap. The CDR3 runs 17 residues. The CDR3 sequence is CASSPWAQVTSSYEQYF. Written as DNA, the CDR3 is TGTGCCAGCAGCCCCTGGGCCCAGGTCACCAGCTCCTACGAGCAGTACTTC.

This clonotype has only a few counts. At one of its ends the junction is not consistent with the germline gene, which may arise from a read error. The genes are TRBV2 and TRBJ1-1; D gene ambiguous. The CDR3 runs 13 residues. The germline V gene has CDR1 SNHLY and CDR2 FYNNEI. The CDR3 DNA reads TGTGCCAGCAGAAAGTGGGGTAACACTGAAGCTTCCTTT. It translates to CASRKWGNTEASF.

The chain carries TRBV7-2 and TRBJ1-2; D gene unclear. Germline assignment: CDR1 SGHTA and CDR2 FQGNSA. The CDR3 loop spans 17 amino acids. V lost 1 base and J 0 bases, leaving 15 bases between the germline ends. CDR3 residues: CASSLDHTSGANYGYTF. DNA for the CDR3: TGTGCCAGCAGCTTAGATCACACCTCCGGAGCTAACTATGGCTACACCTTC.

This clonotype was found a few times. The rearrangement links TRBV7-9 to TRBJ2-7, with TRBD2 identical over 7 bases. CDR1 and CDR2 (germline): SEHNR, FQNEAQ (reference sequence). This CDR3 region has 15 residues. V gave up 2 bases and J gave up 5 bases; unmatched junction bases: 9. The CDR3 sequence is CASSLSVGLADEQYF. Written as DNA, the CDR3 is TGTGCCAGCAGCTTAAGCGTGGGTCTAGCGGACGAGCAGTACTTC.